The table lists the clone carrying this T cell receptor (beta chain) with a few counts. This entry is derived from a study of shared T cell receptors in the human thymus. The CDR3 runs 12 residues. Per germline, CDR1 SGHTS and CDR2 YDEGEE. Trimming cost V 0 bases and J 7 bases, with 8 bases left between them. Here immunoSEQ multiplex PCR was the method, and the copy in TCRdb shows in-frame clones only, minus some. Among about 540,000 clones listed, approximately 80% were seen once. The data also belong to a second study, concerning human thymus T cells. That paper notes: Healthy Finnish infants undergoing corrective surgery for congenital heart defects were the donors. The thymus was resected at corrective cardiac surgery. Related work showed strongly overlapping thymic repertoires across unrelated individuals.

The receptor was isolated from a boy under two years old with a congenital heart defect. Input material: thymocytes. The chain couples TRBV5-8 to TRBJ2-7; D might be TRBD2 (6 bases). CDR3 in amino acids: CASSLVGLEQYF. The CDR3 nucleotides are TGTGCCAGCAGCTTGGTGGGACTGGAGCAGTACTTC.